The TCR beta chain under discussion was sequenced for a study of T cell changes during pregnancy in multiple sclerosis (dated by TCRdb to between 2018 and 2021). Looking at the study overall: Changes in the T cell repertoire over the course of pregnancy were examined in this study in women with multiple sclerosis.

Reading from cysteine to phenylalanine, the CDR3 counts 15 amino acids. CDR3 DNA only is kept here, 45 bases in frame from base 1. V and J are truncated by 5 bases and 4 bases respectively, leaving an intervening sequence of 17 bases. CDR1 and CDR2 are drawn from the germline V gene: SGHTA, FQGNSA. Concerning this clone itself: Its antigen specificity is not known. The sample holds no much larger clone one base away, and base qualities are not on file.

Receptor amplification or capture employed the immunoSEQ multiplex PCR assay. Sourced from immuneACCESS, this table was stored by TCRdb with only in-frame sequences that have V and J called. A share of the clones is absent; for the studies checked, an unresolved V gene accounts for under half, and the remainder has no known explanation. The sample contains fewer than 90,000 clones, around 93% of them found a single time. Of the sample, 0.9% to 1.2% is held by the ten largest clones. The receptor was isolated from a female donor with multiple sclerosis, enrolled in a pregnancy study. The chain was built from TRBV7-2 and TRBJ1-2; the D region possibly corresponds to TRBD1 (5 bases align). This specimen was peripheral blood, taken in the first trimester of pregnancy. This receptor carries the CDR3 CASSRLGTGGYGYTF. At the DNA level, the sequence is TGTGCCAGCAGCCGGCTAGGGACGGGGGGCTATGGCTACACCTTC.